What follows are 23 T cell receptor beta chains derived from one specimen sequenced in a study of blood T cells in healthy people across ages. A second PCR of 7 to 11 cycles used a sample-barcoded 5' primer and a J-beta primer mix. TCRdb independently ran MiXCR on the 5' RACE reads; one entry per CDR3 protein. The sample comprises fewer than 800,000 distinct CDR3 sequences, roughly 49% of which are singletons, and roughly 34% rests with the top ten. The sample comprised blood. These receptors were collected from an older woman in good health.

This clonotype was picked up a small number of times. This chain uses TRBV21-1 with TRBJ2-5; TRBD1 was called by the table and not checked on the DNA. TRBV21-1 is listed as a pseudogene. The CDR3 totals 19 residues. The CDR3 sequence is CASSKERRGVGHDGETQYF. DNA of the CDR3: TGTGCCAGCAGCAAAGAGAGAAGGGGTGTAGGCCACGATGGAGAGACCCAGTACTTC.

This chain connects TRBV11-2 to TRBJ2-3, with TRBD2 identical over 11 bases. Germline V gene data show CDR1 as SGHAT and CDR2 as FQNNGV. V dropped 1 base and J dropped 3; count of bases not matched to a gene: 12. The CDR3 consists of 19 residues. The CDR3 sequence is CASSLGQITSGSKTDTQYF. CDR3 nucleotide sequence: TGTGCCAGCAGCTTAGGTCAAATCACTAGCGGGAGTAAAACAGATACGCAGTATTTT.

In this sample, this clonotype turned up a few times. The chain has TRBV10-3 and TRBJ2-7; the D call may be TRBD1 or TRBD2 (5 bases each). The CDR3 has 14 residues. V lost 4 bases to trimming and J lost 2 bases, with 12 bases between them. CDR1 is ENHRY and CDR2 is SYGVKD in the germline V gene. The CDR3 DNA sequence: TGTGCCATCAGTGGGGACGGTCCTCCCTACGAGCAGTACTTC. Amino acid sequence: CAISGDGPPYEQYF.

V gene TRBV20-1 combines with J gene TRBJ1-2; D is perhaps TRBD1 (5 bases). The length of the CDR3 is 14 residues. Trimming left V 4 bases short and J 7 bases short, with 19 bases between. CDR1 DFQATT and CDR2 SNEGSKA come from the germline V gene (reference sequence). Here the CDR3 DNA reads TGCAGTGCTATCGGTGGGTCCACGAGGGGTGGCTACACCTTC. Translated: CSAIGGSTRGGYTF.

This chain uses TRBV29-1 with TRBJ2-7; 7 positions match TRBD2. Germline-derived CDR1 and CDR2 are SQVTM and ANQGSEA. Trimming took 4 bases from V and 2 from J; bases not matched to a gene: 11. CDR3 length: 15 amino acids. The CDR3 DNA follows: TGCAGCGTTGGAAGGGCGGGAGTCGGCCCCTACGAGCAGTACTTC. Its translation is CSVGRAGVGPYEQYF.

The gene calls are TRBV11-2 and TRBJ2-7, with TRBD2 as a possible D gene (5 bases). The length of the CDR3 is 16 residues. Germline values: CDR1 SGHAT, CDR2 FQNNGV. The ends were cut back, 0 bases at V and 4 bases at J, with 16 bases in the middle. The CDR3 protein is CASSLDPARSGYEQYF. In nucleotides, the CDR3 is TGTGCCAGCAGCTTAGATCCTGCGCGGAGCGGTTACGAGCAGTACTTC.

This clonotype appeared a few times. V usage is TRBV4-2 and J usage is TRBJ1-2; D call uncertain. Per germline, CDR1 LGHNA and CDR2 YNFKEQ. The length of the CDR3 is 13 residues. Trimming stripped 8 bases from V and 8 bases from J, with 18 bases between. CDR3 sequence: CASEAPTGRGYTF. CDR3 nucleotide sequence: TGTGCCAGCGAAGCCCCGACCGGAAGAGGCTACACCTTC.

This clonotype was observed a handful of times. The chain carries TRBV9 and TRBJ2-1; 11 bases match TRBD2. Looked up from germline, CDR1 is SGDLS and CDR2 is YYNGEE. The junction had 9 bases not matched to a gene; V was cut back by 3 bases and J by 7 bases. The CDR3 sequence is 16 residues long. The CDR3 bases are TGTGCCAGCAGCGACATAGCGGGAGGGATGGGGAATGAGCAGTTCTTC. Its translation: CASSDIAGGMGNEQFF.

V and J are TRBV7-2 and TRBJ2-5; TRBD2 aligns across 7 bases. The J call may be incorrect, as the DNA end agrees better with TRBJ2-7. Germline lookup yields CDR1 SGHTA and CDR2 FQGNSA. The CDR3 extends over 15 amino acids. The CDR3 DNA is TGTGCCAGCAGCTTAAGGCGGGAGACTCCGGGCGAGCAGTACTTC. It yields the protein CASSLRRETPGEQYF.

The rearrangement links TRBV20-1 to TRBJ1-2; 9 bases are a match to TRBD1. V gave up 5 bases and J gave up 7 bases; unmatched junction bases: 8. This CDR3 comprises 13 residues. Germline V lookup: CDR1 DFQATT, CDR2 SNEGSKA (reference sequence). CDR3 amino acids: CSAANRGQFGYTF. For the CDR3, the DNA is TGCAGTGCTGCGAACAGGGGGCAATTTGGCTACACCTTC.

DNA for the CDR3: TGCGCCAGCAGGTCGCTGGTCCAAGAGACCCAGTACTTC. Amino acids: CASRSLVQETQYF. The chain has TRBV5-1 and TRBJ2-5; D gene ambiguous. V was shortened by 5 bases and J by 1 base, with 9 bases between the two germline ends. CDR1 and CDR2 (germline): SGHRS, YFSETQ. This CDR3 region has 13 residues.

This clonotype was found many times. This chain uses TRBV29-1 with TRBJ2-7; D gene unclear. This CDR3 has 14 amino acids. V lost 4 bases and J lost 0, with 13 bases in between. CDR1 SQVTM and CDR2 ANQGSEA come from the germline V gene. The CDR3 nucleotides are TGCAGCGTTGGGATGTCGCTGGGCTCCTACGAGCAGTACTTC. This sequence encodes CSVGMSLGSYEQYF.

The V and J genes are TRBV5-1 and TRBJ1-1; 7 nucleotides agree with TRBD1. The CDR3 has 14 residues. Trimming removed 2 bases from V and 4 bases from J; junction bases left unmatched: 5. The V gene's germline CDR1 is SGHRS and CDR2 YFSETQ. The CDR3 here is CASSLRGLSTEAFF. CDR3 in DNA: TGCGCCAGCAGCTTAAGGGGGCTGAGCACTGAAGCTTTCTTT.

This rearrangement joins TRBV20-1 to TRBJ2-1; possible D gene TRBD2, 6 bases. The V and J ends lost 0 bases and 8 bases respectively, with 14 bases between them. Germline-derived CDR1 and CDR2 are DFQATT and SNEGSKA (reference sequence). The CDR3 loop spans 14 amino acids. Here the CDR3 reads CSARDWGVNYEQFF. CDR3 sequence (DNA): TGCAGTGCTAGAGATTGGGGGGTTAACTATGAGCAGTTCTTC.

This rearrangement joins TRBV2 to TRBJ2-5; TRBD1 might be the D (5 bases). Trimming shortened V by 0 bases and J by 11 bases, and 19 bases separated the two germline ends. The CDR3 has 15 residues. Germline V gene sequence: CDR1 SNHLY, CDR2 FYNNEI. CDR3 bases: TGTGCCAGCAGTGAAGCGCGTGGGGCCATCGGAGAGCAGTACTTC. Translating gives CASSEARGAIGEQYF.

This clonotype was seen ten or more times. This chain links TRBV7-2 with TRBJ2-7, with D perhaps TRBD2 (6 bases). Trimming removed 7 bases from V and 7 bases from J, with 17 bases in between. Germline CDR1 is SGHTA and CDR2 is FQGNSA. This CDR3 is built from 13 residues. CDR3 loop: CASKPGVGREQYF. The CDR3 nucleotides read TGTGCCAGCAAACCGGGAGTCGGAAGGGAGCAGTACTTC.

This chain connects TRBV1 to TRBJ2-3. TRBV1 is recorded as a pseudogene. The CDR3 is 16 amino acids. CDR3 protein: CTSSQDYGGCTDTQYF. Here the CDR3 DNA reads TGCACCAGCAGCCAAGATTATGGGGGCTGCACAGATACGCAGTATTTT.

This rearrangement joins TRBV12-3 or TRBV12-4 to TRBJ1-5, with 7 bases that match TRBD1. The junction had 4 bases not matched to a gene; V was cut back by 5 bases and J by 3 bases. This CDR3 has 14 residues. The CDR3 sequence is CASSHDRVNQPQHF. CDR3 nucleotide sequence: TGTGCCAGCAGTCACGACAGGGTCAATCAGCCCCAGCATTTT.

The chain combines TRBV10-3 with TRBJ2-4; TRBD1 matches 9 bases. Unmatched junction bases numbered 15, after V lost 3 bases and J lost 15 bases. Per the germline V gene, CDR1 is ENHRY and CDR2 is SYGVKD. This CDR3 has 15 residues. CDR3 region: CAISDTGTGFYERYF. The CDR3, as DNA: TGTGCCATCAGTGATACCGGGACAGGGTTTTACGAGCGGTACTTC.

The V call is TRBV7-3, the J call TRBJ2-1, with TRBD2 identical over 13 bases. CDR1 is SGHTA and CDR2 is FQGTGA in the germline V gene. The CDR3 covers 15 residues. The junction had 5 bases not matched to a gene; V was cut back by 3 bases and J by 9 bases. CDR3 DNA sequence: TGTGCCAGCAGCTTGGGACTAGCGGGATTTGGTGAGCAGTTCTTC. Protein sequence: CASSLGLAGFGEQFF. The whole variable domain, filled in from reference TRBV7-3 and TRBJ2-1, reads GAGVSQTPSNKVTEKGKYVELRCDPISGHTALYWYRQSLGQGPEFLIYFQGTGAADDSGLPNDRFFAVRPEGSVSTLKIQRTERGDSAVYLCASSLGLAGFGEQFFGPGTRLTVL.

The CDR3 DNA sequence: TGCAGTGCTAACGTAGGGTGGGCCAAAAACATTCAGTACTTC. Residues: CSANVGWAKNIQYF. The chain has TRBV20-1 and TRBJ2-4; D not resolved. The CDR3 sequence is 14 residues long. The germline V gene has CDR1 DFQATT and CDR2 SNEGSKA (reference sequence). The V and J ends lost 4 bases and 1 base respectively, with 11 bases between them.

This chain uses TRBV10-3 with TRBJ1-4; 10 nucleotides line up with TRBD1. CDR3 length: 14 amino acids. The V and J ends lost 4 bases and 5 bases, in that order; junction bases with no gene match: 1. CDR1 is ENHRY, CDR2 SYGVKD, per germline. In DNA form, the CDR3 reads TGTGCCATCAGTGGGACAGGGGGAAATGAAAAACTGTTTTTT. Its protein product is CAISGTGGNEKLFF.

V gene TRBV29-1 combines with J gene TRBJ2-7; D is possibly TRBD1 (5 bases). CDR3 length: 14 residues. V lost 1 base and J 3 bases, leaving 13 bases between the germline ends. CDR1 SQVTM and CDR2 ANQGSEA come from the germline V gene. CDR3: CSVEGGAGIYEQYF. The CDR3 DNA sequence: TGCAGCGTTGAAGGGGGCGCAGGGATCTACGAGCAGTACTTC.